This T cell receptor beta chain comes out of a study of identical twins. Study findings and constraints: The authors drew conclusions from cross-sectional statistical analysis rather than following the same donors. The authors noted that invariant MAIT and iNKT cells could partly confound zero-insertion analyses.

cDNA carried unique molecular identifiers, and a universal primer site was added by template switching. TCRdb re-called the 5' RACE reads through MiXCR, storing one row per CDR3 protein. The sample contains approximately 530,000 distinct CDR3 sequences, 20% to 25% of which appear only once. This clonotype was counted many times. No antigen is known for it. V dropped 5 bases and J dropped 7; count of bases not matched to a gene: 5. The CDR3 is 12 residues long. Germline CDR1 is DFQATT and CDR2 is SNEGSKA (reference sequence). The same data also went into a second study, on yellow fever vaccine responses in identical twins. As that study records: Reportedly, twins' vaccine T cell responses looked partly convergent and partly personalized.

This TCR was sampled from a young woman in good health. J is TRBJ1-5 and V is TRBV20-1; TRBD1 agrees at 7 bases. Sample: CD4+ T cells sorted from blood. CDR3: CSARQGPQPQHF. CDR3 DNA sequence: TGCAGTGCTCGACAGGGCCCCCAGCCCCAGCATTTT.